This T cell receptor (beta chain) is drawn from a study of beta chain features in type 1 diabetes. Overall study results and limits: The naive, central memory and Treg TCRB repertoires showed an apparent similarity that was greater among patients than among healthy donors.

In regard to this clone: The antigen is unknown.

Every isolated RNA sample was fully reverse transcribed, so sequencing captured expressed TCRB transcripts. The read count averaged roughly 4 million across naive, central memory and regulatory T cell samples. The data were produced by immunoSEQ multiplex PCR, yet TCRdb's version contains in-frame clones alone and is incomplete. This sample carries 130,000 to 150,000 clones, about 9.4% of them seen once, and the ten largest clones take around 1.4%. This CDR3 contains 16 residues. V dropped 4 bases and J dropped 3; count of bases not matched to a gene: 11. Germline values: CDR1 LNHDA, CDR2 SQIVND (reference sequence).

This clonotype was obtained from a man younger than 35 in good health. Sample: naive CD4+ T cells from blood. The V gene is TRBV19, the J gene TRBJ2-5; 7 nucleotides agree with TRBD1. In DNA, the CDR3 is TGTGCCAGTAGTACCATACCGGGACAGAATAAAGAGACCCAGTACTTC. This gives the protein CASSTIPGQNKETQYF. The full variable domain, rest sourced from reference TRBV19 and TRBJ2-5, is DGGITQSPKYLFRKEGQNVTLSCEQNLNHDAMYWYRQDPGQGLRLIYYSQIVNDFQKGDIAEGYSVSREKKESFPLTVTSAQKNPTAFYLCASSTIPGQNKETQYFGPGTRLLVL.